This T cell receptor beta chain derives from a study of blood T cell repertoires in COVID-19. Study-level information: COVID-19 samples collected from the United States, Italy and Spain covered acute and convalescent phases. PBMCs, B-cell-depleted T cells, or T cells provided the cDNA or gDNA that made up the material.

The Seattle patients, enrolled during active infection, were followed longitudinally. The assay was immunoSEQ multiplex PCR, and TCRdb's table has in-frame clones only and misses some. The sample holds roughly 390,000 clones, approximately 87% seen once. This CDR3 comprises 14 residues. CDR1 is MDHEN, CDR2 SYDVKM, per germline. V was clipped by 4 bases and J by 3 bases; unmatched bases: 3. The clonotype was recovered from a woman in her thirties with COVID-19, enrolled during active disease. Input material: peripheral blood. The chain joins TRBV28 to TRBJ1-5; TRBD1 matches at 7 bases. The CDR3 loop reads CASSSGTVNQPQHF. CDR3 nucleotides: TGTGCCAGCAGTTCGGGGACAGTCAATCAGCCCCAGCATTTT.